These 16 T cell receptor beta chains originate from one sample sequenced in a study of cytomegalovirus exposure and HLA in healthy donors. The PCR was carried out with 60 Vbeta primers and 13 Jbeta primers. The protocol was immunoSEQ multiplex PCR, while the TCRdb copy is restricted to in-frame clones and leaves out a portion. The sample has some 150,000 clones, approximately 72% seen once. Sequencing input: PBMCs. The receptors derive from a human donor in good health.

The gene calls are TRBV7-2 and TRBJ1-5; a possible D gene is TRBD1 (6 bases). Germline assignment: CDR1 SGHTA and CDR2 FQGNSA. There are 17 residues in the CDR3. The V gene lost 1 base and the J gene lost 2 bases, with 15 bases spanning the gap. The DNA for the CDR3 is TGTGCCAGCAGCTTAGTACGGACCAGGGGCGGCAATCAGCCCCAGCATTTT. This gives the protein CASSLVRTRGGNQPQHF.

The genes are TRBV29-1 and TRBJ1-2; 7 bases match TRBD1. The J segment lost 6 bases and the V segment lost 7 bases, leaving 8 bases of the junction unmatched. This CDR3 is 12 amino acids long. Germline CDR1 and CDR2: SQVTM and ANQGSEA. CDR3 DNA: TGCAGCGCAAACACAGGGGATCATGGCTACACCTTC. Its protein is CSANTGDHGYTF.

The chain is built from TRBV27 and TRBJ1-5; possible D gene TRBD1, 6 bases. Trimming left V 3 bases short and J 7 bases short, with 13 bases between. The CDR3 totals 14 residues. Germline loops: CDR1 MNHEY, CDR2 SMNVEV (reference sequence). The CDR3 region has the DNA TGTGCCAGCAGTTTTGCGGGGGCGAGACAGCCCCAGCATTTT. Its translation is CASSFAGARQPQHF.

The V gene is TRBV19, the J gene TRBJ1-5, with D possibly TRBD1 on 6 matching bases. The CDR3 covers 13 residues. Trimming removed 9 bases at V and 7 bases at J, with 16 bases between. Germline V CDR1 and CDR2: LNHDA, SQIVND (reference sequence). The DNA for the CDR3 is TGTGCCAGCAACGCGGGGGGGCTGCAGCCCCAGCATTTT. Its protein is CASNAGGLQPQHF. The whole variable domain, filled in from reference TRBV19 and TRBJ1-5, reads DGGITQSPKYLFRKEGQNVTLSCEQNLNHDAMYWYRQDPGQGLRLIYYSQIVNDFQKGDIAEGYSVSREKKESFPLTVTSAQKNPTAFYLCASNAGGLQPQHFGDGTRLSIL.

The chain has TRBV5-1 and TRBJ2-2; TRBD2 agrees at 11 bases. The CDR3 loop spans 16 amino acids. From germline, CDR1 is SGHRS and CDR2 YFSETQ. V shed 5 bases, J shed 3 bases, and the junction held 6 bases outside the gene matches. CDR3 in DNA: TGCGCCAGCAGTCTTCTGACTAGCGGGGACACCGGGGAGCTGTTTTTT. This codes for CASSLLTSGDTGELFF.

The V and J genes are TRBV19 and TRBJ2-7, with TRBD1 matching 8 bases. The V gene's germline CDR1 is LNHDA and CDR2 SQIVND (reference sequence). Germline trimming cut 5 bases from V and 6 bases from J; bases unmatched to any gene: 3. There are 12 residues in the CDR3. CDR3 coding DNA: TGTGCCAGTAGTCCACAGGGGGGCGAGCAGTACTTC. Protein product: CASSPQGGEQYF.

The CDR3 protein is CASSLGDYRVSNTGELFF. The CDR3, as DNA: TGCGCCAGCAGTCTAGGGGATTACAGGGTATCGAACACCGGGGAGCTGTTTTTT. This rearrangement joins TRBV4-3 to TRBJ2-2; maybe TRBD1 (6 bases). CDR3 length: 18 amino acids. Trimming stripped 6 bases from V and 0 bases from J, with 20 bases between. CDR1 and CDR2 from the germline V gene are LGHNA and YSLEER.

CDR3 DNA: TGTGCCAGCAGTTTTCAGCGGGGGGGCCTAGAGACCCAGTACTTC. This translates into CASSFQRGGLETQYF. The chain uses TRBV28 and TRBJ2-5; TRBD2 agrees at 10 bases. The V segment lost 3 bases and the J segment 4 bases; nucleotides outside the gene matches: 5. Per the germline V gene, CDR1 is MDHEN and CDR2 is SYDVKM. The CDR3 is made up of 15 amino acids.

This clone was recorded once. V gene TRBV2 combines with J gene TRBJ2-1, with D possibly matching TRBD1 (5 bases). CDR1 and CDR2 from the germline V gene are SNHLY and FYNNEI. The CDR3 extends over 11 amino acids. V dropped 10 bases and J dropped 4 bases, with 8 bases sitting between them. The CDR3 region is CATRQYNEQFF. CDR3 DNA sequence: TGTGCCACACGACAGTACAATGAGCAGTTCTTC.

This clone was observed a single time. The chain joins TRBV19 to TRBJ1-1; TRBD1 matches at 8 bases. From germline, CDR1 is LNHDA and CDR2 SQIVND (reference sequence). J was trimmed by 4 bases and V by 4 bases; bases with no gene match: 14. The CDR3 sequence is 17 residues long. The CDR3: CASSTGTGVRVFTEAFF. The CDR3 region has the DNA TGTGCCAGTAGTACCGGGACAGGAGTACGCGTGTTCACTGAAGCTTTCTTT.

V is TRBV10-3 and J is TRBJ1-3; weak D call: TRBD1 (5 bases). CDR1 and CDR2 (germline): ENHRY, SYGVKD. Trimming removed 4 bases from V and 2 bases from J, with 12 bases in between. The CDR3 consists of 15 residues. CDR3 nucleotide sequence: TGTGCCATCAGTGGCGTCGGAGGGGCTGGAAACACCATATATTTT. This codes for CAISGVGGAGNTIYF.

This chain uses TRBV18 with TRBJ1-2, with 9 positions matching TRBD1. Unmatched junction bases numbered 6, after V lost 0 bases and J lost 4 bases. This CDR3 comprises 16 residues. Looked up from germline, CDR1 is KGHSH and CDR2 is LQKENI. CDR3 residues: CASSPPGQGSLYGYTF. DNA of the CDR3: TGTGCCAGCTCACCACCGGGACAGGGCTCACTCTATGGCTACACCTTC. The variable domain in full, completed from reference TRBV18 and TRBJ1-2, reads NAGVMQNPRHLVRRRGQEARLRCSPMKGHSHVYWYRQLPEEGLKFMVYLQKENIIDESGMPKERFSAEFPKEGPSILRIQQVVRGDSAAYFCASSPPGQGSLYGYTFGSGTRLTVV.

The J gene is TRBJ1-2, the V gene TRBV5-4, with 8 bases lining up with TRBD1. Germline values: CDR1 SGHNT, CDR2 YYREEE (reference sequence). V dropped 0 bases and J dropped 1; count of bases not matched to a gene: 2. The CDR3 covers 15 residues. The CDR3 DNA follows: TGTGCCAGCAGCTTGGCTGGGACAGGTAACTATGGCTACACCTTC. Translated: CASSLAGTGNYGYTF.

The chain couples TRBV7-9 to TRBJ2-7; 8 bases are a match to TRBD1. From germline, CDR1 is SEHNR and CDR2 FQNEAQ (reference sequence). The CDR3 sequence is 13 residues long. The ends lost 6 bases at V and 6 bases at J; junction bases unmatched: 7. This CDR3 reads CASRQTGAGEQYF. CDR3 nucleotides: TGTGCCAGCAGACAGACAGGGGCGGGCGAGCAGTACTTC.

The J gene is TRBJ2-3, the V gene TRBV5-4, with D maybe TRBD1 (5 bases). V lost 5 bases and J 6 bases, leaving 10 bases between the germline ends. Germline V lookup: CDR1 SGHNT, CDR2 YYREEE (reference sequence). The length of the CDR3 is 12 residues. As DNA, the CDR3 is TGTGCCAGCAGACAGGTGGATGATACGCAGTATTTT. Protein product: CASRQVDDTQYF.

This clone appeared a single time. The V gene is TRBV6-1, the J gene TRBJ2-2, with D hard to call. The V and J ends lost 7 bases and 6 bases respectively, with 18 bases between them. This CDR3 has 15 amino acids. Germline CDR1 MNHNS, CDR2 SASEGT. Here the CDR3 reads CASKKEARKAGELFF. The CDR3 DNA sequence: TGTGCCAGCAAAAAAGAAGCTCGTAAAGCCGGGGAGCTGTTTTTT.